The sequence of this T cell receptor beta chain was determined in a study of beta chain features in type 1 diabetes (dated by TCRdb to 2016 to 2019). Study-wide context: Mean age, gender distribution, total cell number and subset yield did not differ between patients and healthy donors. A total of 107,917,701 sorted cells were examined across all samples, and the number of cells per subset was strongly correlated with RNA yield. In the study, TCRB repertoires of sorted circulating CD4+ T cell subsets from recently diagnosed type 1 diabetes patients were compared with those of matched healthy donors. Regulatory and stem cell-like memory subsets were isolated from only 8 patients and roughly 8 healthy donors, whereas naive and central memory subsets came from all 30 or so donors.

General findings and caveats noted by the study authors: Type 1 diabetes patients showed a moderate but significant shortening of TCRB CDR3 length in all four CD4+ subsets. Patients with type 1 diabetes made fewer insertions and deleted more nucleotides at VDJ recombination sites, implying thymic rearrangement abnormalities. Naive, central memory and regulatory TCRB repertoires appeared to be more similar among patients than among healthy donors. Because small numbers of individuals were included in the HLA sub-analyses, any influence of HLA type on TCRB rearrangement was left unresolved. Shorter templates might have been favored by PCR, but patient and control samples were amplified and corrected together, so both groups would have been affected equally by any skew. Because cDNA rather than genomic DNA was sequenced, highly expressing activated cells could have been over-represented, although no difference in activation and CD3 levels was found between groups.

On this clone itself: Its antigen remains undetermined. Within one base of it there is no much larger clone, and no base qualities were kept.

All of the isolated RNA was reverse transcribed with the High Capacity cDNA Reverse Transcription Kit, so expressed TCRB transcripts were sequenced. Deep immunoSEQ sequencing was applied to naive, central memory and regulatory T cell samples, giving an average of roughly 3.3 million total reads per sample. After sorted cells were lysed in RLT buffer, RNA was extracted with DNase-treated RNeasy Micro or Mini kits, with the choice depending on cell number. Each cell subset was processed on its own to prevent cross-contamination, while patient and healthy donor samples were processed together. The immunoSEQ multiplex PCR was used to amplify TCRB sequences from cDNA, generating 87-bp fragments that spanned the CDR3 region. The amplicons were sequenced using the Illumina HiSeq platform. The authors' analysis ran thus. PCR bias was computationally corrected using synthetic template baselines, reads within Hamming distance 2 were collapsed, and singletons that could not be merged were discarded. Reads were aligned against IMGT so that V, D and J genes, CDR3 length and insertions or deletions at six rearrangement sites could be assigned. Within each subset, clonotype counts were normalized to sorted cell number, after which true diversity and Gini coefficients were computed with the tcR R package. Repertoire sharing was quantified using the overlap coefficient calculated on TCRB nucleotide sequences. TCRdb holds this immuneACCESS table with in-frame rearrangements only. Some clones are missing; in checked studies, unresolved V genes explain under half, and the rest has no known cause. The V and J calls and clone size were taken over from that table, and D and trimming were inferred from the DNA. Across this sample there are some 150,000 clones, with approximately 10% seen only once. 0.7% of the sample lies in the top ten.

The CDR3 starts with the cysteine, ends with the phenylalanine, and has 13 residues. Only the CDR3 region is kept as DNA, spanning 39 bases read in frame from base 1. V is trimmed back by 7 bases and J by 2 bases, and the junction contains 5 bases that no gene match accounts for. As encoded in the germline V gene, CDR1 is MNHNS while CDR2 is SASEGT. Each donor gave one peripheral blood draw, approximately 120 mL on average, collected into heparinised tubes. Using a panel that included CD45RO, CCR7, CD25, CD127, CD95 and CD27, naive, central memory, regulatory and stem cell-like memory CD4+ T cells were sorted on a BD FACSAria II. Purity was above 95% for every sorted population. PBMCs were isolated immediately by Lymphoprep density gradient centrifugation and stained directly without culture. So that batch effects would be minimized, each experiment stained and sorted samples in pairs, pairing one healthy donor with one patient.

The V gene is TRBV6-1 and the J gene is TRBJ2-7; TRBD2 aligns with 7 central bases. What was sequenced was central memory CD4+ T cells from blood. This sequence was found in a woman in her 30s with type 1 diabetes. Read as DNA, the sequence is TGTGCCAGCACGGGAGCGGGGCCCTACGAGCAGTACTTC. Translated, this is CASTGAGPYEQYF.